The clone carrying this T cell receptor beta chain occurred a few times. Indicated time point: peripheral blood 6 weeks after treatment start. This sample stems from a study of PD-L1 blockade in urothelial cancer. The CDR3 is 13 residues long. Germline CDR1 and CDR2: MNHEY and SMNVEV (reference sequence). The V segment lost 4 bases and the J segment 4 bases; nucleotides outside the gene matches: 1. TCRdb's copy holds only in-frame clones and misses some; the assay was immunoSEQ multiplex PCR. The sample yields 35,000 or so clones, more than 75% seen once. The V gene is TRBV27, the J gene TRBJ1-5; 7 nucleotides line up with TRBD1. The clonotype was recovered from a man between 35 and 55 years old with urothelial cancer. The specimen comprised PBMCs, sampled around atezolizumab (anti-PD-L1) treatment. CDR3 amino acids: CASSWDSNQPQHF. The DNA of the CDR3 is TGTGCCAGCAGTTGGGACAGTAATCAGCCCCAGCATTTT.